Each of the 20 T cell receptor beta chains below was sequenced from the same sample in a study of blood T cell repertoires in COVID-19 (dated by TCRdb to the early 2020s). To prepare the library, the immunoSEQ multiplex PCR assay was applied. TCRdb obtained this table from immuneACCESS and retained in-frame rearrangements with V and J assigned. These tables miss some clones; where compared with another copy, unresolved V genes account for less than half of the shortfall, and the remainder is unexplained. The sample table shows some 150,000 clones, and about four fifths are seen once. The top ten clones comprise approximately 10% of the sample. Sequencing was performed on PBMCs or T cells enriched from blood (not recorded which). The receptors originated from a man aged 45-60 years who had recovered from COVID-19.

This clone appeared a single time. CDR3 coding DNA: TGTGCCTGGGGGACAGGGGCCGGGGAGACCCAGTACTTC. It encodes CAWGTGAGETQYF. The chain has TRBV30 and TRBJ2-5; the match to TRBD1 covers 10 bases. Looked up from germline, CDR1 is GTSNPN and CDR2 is SVGIG (reference sequence). This CDR3 is 13 amino acids long. With 5 bases clipped from V and 5 bases from J, the junction kept 5 bases outside the gene matches.

The rearrangement uses TRBV7-2 and TRBJ1-1; D is uncertain. The CDR3 has 14 amino acids. V dropped 5 bases and J dropped 5 bases, with 15 bases sitting between them. Germline V gene data show CDR1 as SGHTA and CDR2 as FQGNSA. In DNA form, the CDR3 reads TGTGCCAGCAGCCCGAAGTATTCGGGGACTGAAGCTTTCTTT. Its protein product is CASSPKYSGTEAFF.

CDR3 sequence: CASSPTGGTGELFF. In DNA form, the CDR3 reads TGTGCCAGCAGCCCCACAGGGGGCACCGGGGAGCTGTTTTTT. The chain carries TRBV7-3 and TRBJ2-2, with TRBD1 matching 8 bases. The germline V gene has CDR1 SGHTA and CDR2 FQGTGA. The CDR3 runs to 14 residues. V was pared by 5 bases and J by 4 bases, with 3 bases of the junction left unmatched.

The sample holds one count of this clone. The J gene is TRBJ2-1, the V gene TRBV6-4, with TRBD2 matching over 9 bases. CDR1 and CDR2 (germline): MRHNA, SNTAGT. Trimming removed 4 bases from V and 6 bases from J; junction bases left unmatched: 10. CDR3 length: 16 amino acids. The CDR3 loop is CASSVSAGGPFNEQFF. In DNA form, the CDR3 reads TGTGCCAGCAGTGTGTCAGCGGGGGGCCCCTTCAATGAGCAGTTCTTC.

The J gene is TRBJ1-4, the V gene TRBV5-1; tentative D call: TRBD1 (6 bases). The CDR3 runs 15 residues. Trimming took off 4 bases at V and 7 bases at J, with 17 bases between the two ends. The germline V gene encodes CDR1 SGHRS and CDR2 YFSETQ. CDR3 sequence reads: CASSPEGGLGEKLFF. The CDR3 DNA is TGCGCCAGCAGCCCCGAAGGGGGTCTGGGTGAAAAACTGTTTTTT.

V usage is TRBV27 and J usage is TRBJ2-3; TRBD2 agrees at 9 bases. The junction had 13 bases not matched to a gene; V was cut back by 0 bases and J by 6 bases. This CDR3 is built from 18 residues. Germline values: CDR1 MNHEY, CDR2 SMNVEV (reference sequence). CDR3 sequence: CASSLSLASGVPPDTQYF. For the CDR3, the DNA is TGTGCCAGCAGTTTATCCTTGGCTAGCGGGGTCCCCCCGGATACGCAGTATTTT.

The genes are TRBV5-6 and TRBJ2-1, with 10 bases lining up with TRBD1. V lost 4 bases to trimming and J lost 6 bases; unmatched junction nucleotides: 7. Germline-derived CDR1 and CDR2 are SGHDT and YYEEEE. The CDR3 contains 15 residues. The chain's CDR3 is CASSIGTGVVNEQFF. The CDR3 nucleotides read TGTGCCAGCAGCATCGGGACAGGGGTCGTCAATGAGCAGTTCTTC.

The rearrangement joins TRBV7-3 to TRBJ2-2; 13 positions match TRBD2. V was pared by 5 bases and J by 7 bases, with 7 bases of the junction left unmatched. The CDR3 extends over 16 amino acids. Germline V lookup: CDR1 SGHTA, CDR2 FQGTGA. In nucleotides, the CDR3 is TGTGCCAGCAGCGTCGGACTAGCGGGGGCGGGCGGGGAGCTGTTTTTT. Encoded protein: CASSVGLAGAGGELFF.

This clone was recorded once. This sequence joins TRBV5-4 and TRBJ2-7, with 9 bases lining up with TRBD2. The germline V gene encodes CDR1 SGHNT and CDR2 YYREEE (reference sequence). The CDR3 totals 16 residues. The V gene end was trimmed by 4 bases and the J gene end by 1 base; junction bases not matched to a gene: 9. The CDR3 nucleotides are TGTGCCAGCAGCCCAGTGGGGGCGGGGGGGTCCTACGAGCAGTACTTC. Translated, it gives CASSPVGAGGSYEQYF.

The gene calls are TRBV19 and TRBJ1-5; TRBD1 is a possible D gene (5 bases). V was clipped by 5 bases and J by 0 bases, with 17 bases between them. This CDR3 contains 17 residues. CDR1 is LNHDA and CDR2 is SQIVND in the germline V gene (reference sequence). Written as DNA, the CDR3 is TGTGCCAGTAGTCCTCGGGACTTGATTTATAGCAATCAGCCCCAGCATTTT. Its translation is CASSPRDLIYSNQPQHF.

The rearrangement links TRBV6-5 to TRBJ1-3; 7 bases are a match to TRBD1. V gave up 0 bases and J gave up 8 bases; unmatched junction bases: 7. The CDR3 loop spans 15 amino acids. Germline lookup yields CDR1 MNHEY and CDR2 SVGAGI. The DNA for the CDR3 is TGTGCCAGCAGTTACTCGAATAGGGGGCCGGACACCATATATTTT. Translating gives CASSYSNRGPDTIYF.

The chain has TRBV7-2 and TRBJ1-4, with 7 bases aligning to TRBD1. The germline CDR1 and CDR2 sequences are SGHTA and FQGNSA. V dropped 6 bases and J dropped 5; count of bases not matched to a gene: 6. CDR3 size: 14 residues. CDR3 protein: CASRPGQSNEKLFF. The DNA for the CDR3 is TGTGCCAGCAGACCGGGACAGTCAAATGAAAAACTGTTTTTT.

A word on this clone: A read error may produce the germline difference seen at one junction end. This chain links TRBV7-7 with TRBJ2-5; 7 nucleotides match TRBD1. CDR3 length: 16 residues. The germline V gene has CDR1 SSHAT and CDR2 FNYEAQ (reference sequence). The CDR3 DNA reads TGTGCTAGCAGCTTAGGTGGACAGGCGTACCAAGAGACCCAGTACTTC. This gives the protein CASSLGGQAYQETQYF.

V and J are TRBV4-2 and TRBJ2-1; 10 bases are shared with TRBD2. This CDR3 spans 17 amino acids. With V trimmed by 2 bases and J by 0 bases, 4 bases remained unmatched. Germline-derived CDR1 and CDR2 are LGHNA and YNFKEQ. Written as DNA, the CDR3 is TGTGCCAGCAGCCAATCTGTAGCGGGAGGCTCCTACAATGAGCAGTTCTTC. Protein sequence: CASSQSVAGGSYNEQFF.

With respect to this clone: The same CDR3 can be traced to other DNA sequences in this sample. The V and J genes are TRBV10-3 and TRBJ1-3; 8 nucleotides agree with TRBD1. The ends lost 4 bases at V and 1 base at J; junction bases unmatched: 0. Looked up from germline, CDR1 is ENHRY and CDR2 is SYGVKD. There are 14 residues in the CDR3. The CDR3 coding sequence is TGTGCCATCAGTGGGACAGGGTCTGGAAACACCATATATTTT. This encodes CAISGTGSGNTIYF.

V is TRBV19 and J is TRBJ2-2, with TRBD2 as a possible D gene (5 bases). Germline values: CDR1 LNHDA, CDR2 SQIVND (reference sequence). The CDR3 is 18 residues long. With 3 bases removed from V and 2 bases from J, the gap between germline ends came to 19 bases. CDR3 nucleotide sequence: TGTGCCAGTAGTATGACCTCGAGGGATCCCCCTAACACCGGGGAGCTGTTTTTT. This translates into CASSMTSRDPPNTGELFF. The full variable domain, with the rest looked up from reference TRBV19 and TRBJ2-2, is DGGITQSPKYLFRKEGQNVTLSCEQNLNHDAMYWYRQDPGQGLRLIYYSQIVNDFQKGDIAEGYSVSREKKESFPLTVTSAQKNPTAFYLCASSMTSRDPPNTGELFFGEGSRLTVL.

The chain links TRBV30 to TRBJ2-3; the D is unclear. The V end lost 0 bases, the J end lost 1 base, and 5 bases lay between the germline ends. The length of the CDR3 is 13 residues. Germline V gene lookup returns CDR1 GTSNPN and CDR2 SVGIG (reference sequence). The CDR3, as DNA: TGTGCCTGGAGTGTTCCGGGCACAGATACGCAGTATTTT. It is translated as CAWSVPGTDTQYF.

The chain carries TRBV24-1 and TRBJ2-2, with TRBD2 identical over 8 bases. The germline V gene has CDR1 KGHDR and CDR2 SFDVKD. The ends lost 2 bases at V and 5 bases at J; junction bases unmatched: 6. The CDR3 is 16 residues long. CDR3 residues: CATSDSRGGRTGELFF. The CDR3 bases are TGTGCCACCAGTGATTCCCGGGGGGGCCGGACCGGGGAGCTGTTTTTT.

The chain links TRBV4-3 to TRBJ2-1; D is possibly TRBD2 (5 bases). The V end lost 1 base, the J end lost 3 bases, and 16 bases lay between the germline ends. The germline V gene has CDR1 LGHNA and CDR2 YSLEER. This CDR3 spans 17 amino acids. DNA for the CDR3: TGCGCCAGCAGCCAAGGTGTGGGAATAACTAGCTACAATGAGCAGTTCTTC. Amino acids: CASSQGVGITSYNEQFF.

J is TRBJ1-5 and V is TRBV18; 7 nucleotides line up with TRBD1. This CDR3 has 15 amino acids. The V gene's germline CDR1 is KGHSH and CDR2 LQKENI. V was clipped by 2 bases and J by 6 bases; unmatched bases: 7. CDR3 in DNA: TGTGCCAGCTCACCAGCGACAGGGTTTGGTCAGCCCCAGCATTTT. Translating gives CASSPATGFGQPQHF. The entire variable domain, with the rest obtained from reference TRBV18 and TRBJ1-5, is as follows: NAGVMQNPRHLVRRRGQEARLRCSPMKGHSHVYWYRQLPEEGLKFMVYLQKENIIDESGMPKERFSAEFPKEGPSILRIQQVVRGDSAAYFCASSPATGFGQPQHFGDGTRLSIL.